This T cell receptor (beta chain) was captured by sequencing in a study of Graves' ophthalmopathy and Graves' hyperthyroidism. This CDR3 contains 14 residues. Trimming pared 4 bases from V and 4 bases from J, leaving 14 bases between. Germline V gives CDR1 MNHEY, CDR2 SMNVEV (reference sequence). General study results and limits: The model predicted progression of ophthalmopathy with a sensitivity of roughly 70%, and its specificity was approximately 77%. A classifier, a 13-signature model, separated ophthalmopathy from stable hyperthyroidism with approximately 87% sensitivity and 75% to 83% specificity.

The sequenced template was RNA, covering the TCR beta CDR3 region. HTBI primers primed a first-round RT-PCR, and a second-round multiplex PCR followed. TCRdb redid the calling of the multiplex PCR reads with MiXCR, one entry per CDR3 protein. The sample records about 620,000 distinct CDR3 sequences, 22% being singletons. Additional autoimmune diseases, uncontrolled infections, pregnancy or lactation disqualified patients. Orbital computed tomography and thyroid ultrasound, along with TRAb, serum thyroxine and clinical symptoms, underpinned diagnosis. This clonotype was found many times. Its matching antigen is unknown.

The sequence was collected from a woman under 30 with stable Graves' hyperthyroidism. Some clones in this sample may be carry-over from other donors' samples. V usage is TRBV27 and J usage is TRBJ2-7, with a weak D call TRBD1 (6 bases). Sequencing was done on a sample of peripheral blood. CDR3 in amino acids: CASSSGAALYEQYF. The CDR3 DNA follows: TGTGCCAGCAGTTCAGGGGCCGCACTTTACGAGCAGTACTTC.